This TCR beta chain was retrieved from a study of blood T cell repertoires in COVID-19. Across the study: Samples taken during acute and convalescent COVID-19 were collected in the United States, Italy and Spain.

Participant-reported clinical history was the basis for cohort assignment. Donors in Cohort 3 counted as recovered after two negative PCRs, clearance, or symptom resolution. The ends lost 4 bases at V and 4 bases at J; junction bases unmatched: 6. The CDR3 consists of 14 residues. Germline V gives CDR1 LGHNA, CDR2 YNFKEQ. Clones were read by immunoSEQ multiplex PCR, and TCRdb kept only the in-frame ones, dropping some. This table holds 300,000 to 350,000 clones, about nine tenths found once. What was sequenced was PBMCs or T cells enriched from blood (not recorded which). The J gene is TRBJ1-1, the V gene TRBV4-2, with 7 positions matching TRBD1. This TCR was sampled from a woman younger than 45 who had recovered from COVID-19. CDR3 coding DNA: TGTGCCAGCAGCCCAGGAACAGGGGTCACTGAAGCTTTCTTT. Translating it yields CASSPGTGVTEAFF.